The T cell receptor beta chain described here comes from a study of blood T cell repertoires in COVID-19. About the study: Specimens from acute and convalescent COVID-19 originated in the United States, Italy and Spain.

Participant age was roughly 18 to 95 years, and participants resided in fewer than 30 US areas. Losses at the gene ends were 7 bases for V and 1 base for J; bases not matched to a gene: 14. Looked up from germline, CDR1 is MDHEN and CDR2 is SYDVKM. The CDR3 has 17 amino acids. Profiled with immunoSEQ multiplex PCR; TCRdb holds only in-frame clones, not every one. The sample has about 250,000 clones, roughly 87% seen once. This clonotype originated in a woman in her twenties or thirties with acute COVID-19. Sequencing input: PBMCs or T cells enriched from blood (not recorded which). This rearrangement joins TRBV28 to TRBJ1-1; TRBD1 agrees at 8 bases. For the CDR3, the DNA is TGTGCCAGCATCGCCATCCTCCAAGACAGGGGGAACACTGAAGCTTTCTTT. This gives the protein CASIAILQDRGNTEAFF.